The T cell receptor beta chain under discussion was sequenced for a study of T cells after yellow fever vaccination. This clonotype was counted only a few times. The CDR3 covers 14 residues. Trimming took 4 bases from V and 3 from J, leaving 13 bases between them. CDR1 is GTSNPN, CDR2 SVGIG, per germline (reference sequence). TCRdb re-analysed the 5' RACE reads in MiXCR, keeping a single row per CDR3 protein. The top ten clones hold roughly 0.71% of a sample with under 150,000 distinct CDR3 sequences, 7.7% of them seen once. The clonotype originates from a man aged 25 to 45 who received the YFV17D yellow fever vaccine. Sequencing used CD4+ T cells sorted from PBMCs, obtained 5 days after the yellow fever booster vaccination. This chain connects TRBV30 to TRBJ1-5; no reliable D call. In DNA form, the CDR3 reads TGTGCCTGGAACGTTGAAGGGTTCAATCAGCCCCAGCATTTT. Encoded protein: CAWNVEGFNQPQHF.